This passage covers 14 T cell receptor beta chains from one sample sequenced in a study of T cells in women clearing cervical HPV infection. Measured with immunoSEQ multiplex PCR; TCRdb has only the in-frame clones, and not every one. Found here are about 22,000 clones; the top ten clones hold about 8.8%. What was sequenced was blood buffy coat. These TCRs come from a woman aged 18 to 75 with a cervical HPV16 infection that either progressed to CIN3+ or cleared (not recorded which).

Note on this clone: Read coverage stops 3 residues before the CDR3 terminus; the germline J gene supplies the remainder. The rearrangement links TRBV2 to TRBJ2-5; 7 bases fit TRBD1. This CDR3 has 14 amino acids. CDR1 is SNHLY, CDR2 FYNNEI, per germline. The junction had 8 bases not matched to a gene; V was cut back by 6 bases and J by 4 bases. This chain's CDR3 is CASRPETGSETQYF. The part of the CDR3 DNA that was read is TGTGCCAGCAGGCCCGAGACAGGGTCAGAGACC. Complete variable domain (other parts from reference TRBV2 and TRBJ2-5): EPEVTQTPSHQVTQMGQEVILRCVPISNHLYFYWYRQILGQKVEFLVSFYNNEISEKSEIFDDQFSVERPDGSNFTLKIRSTKLEDSAMYFCASRPETGSETQYFGPGTRLLVL.

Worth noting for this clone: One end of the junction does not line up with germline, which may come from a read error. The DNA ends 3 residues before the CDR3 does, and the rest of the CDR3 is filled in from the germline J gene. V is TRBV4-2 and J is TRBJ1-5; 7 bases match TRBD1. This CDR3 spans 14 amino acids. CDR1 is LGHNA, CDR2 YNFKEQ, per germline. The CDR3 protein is CASSQEQGGQPQHF. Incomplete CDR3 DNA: TGCGCCAGCAGCCAAGAGCAGGGGGGACAGCCC.

Partial CDR3 DNA: TGTGCCAGTAGTCCCCTCGACAGGGTAGGAAACATT. Protein: CASSPLDRVGNI. The complete CDR3 sequence is CASSPLDRVGNIQYF. The V and J genes are TRBV19 and TRBJ2-4; TRBD1 agrees at 7 bases. The read falls 3 residues short of the CDR3 end, and the missing part is taken from the germline J gene. With V trimmed by 5 bases and J by 6 bases, 10 bases remained unmatched. The CDR3 runs to 15 residues. Per germline, CDR1 LNHDA and CDR2 SQIVND (reference sequence).

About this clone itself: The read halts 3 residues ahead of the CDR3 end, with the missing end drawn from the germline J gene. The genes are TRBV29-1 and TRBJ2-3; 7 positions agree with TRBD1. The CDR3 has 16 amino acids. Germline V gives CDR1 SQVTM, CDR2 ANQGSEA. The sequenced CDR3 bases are TGCAGCGCCCTTGAGCCGGAGCCAGGGGGTATATTTTCG. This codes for CSALEPEPGGIFS. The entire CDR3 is CSALEPEPGGIFSQYF.

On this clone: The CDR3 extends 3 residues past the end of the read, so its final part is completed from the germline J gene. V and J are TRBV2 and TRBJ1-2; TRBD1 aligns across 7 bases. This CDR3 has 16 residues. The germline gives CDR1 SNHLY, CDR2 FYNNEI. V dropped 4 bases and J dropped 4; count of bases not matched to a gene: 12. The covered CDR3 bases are TGTGCCAGCAGTGGGAGGGCGGGACAGAAAATCTATGGC. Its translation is CASSGRAGQKIYG. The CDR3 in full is CASSGRAGQKIYGYTF.

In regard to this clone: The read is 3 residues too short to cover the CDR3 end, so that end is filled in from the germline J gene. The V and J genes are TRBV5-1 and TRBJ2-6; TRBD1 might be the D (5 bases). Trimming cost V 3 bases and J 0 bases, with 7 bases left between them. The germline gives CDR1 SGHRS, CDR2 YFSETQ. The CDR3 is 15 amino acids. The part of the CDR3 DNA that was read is TGCGCCAGCAGCTCGACAGTCTCTGGGGCCAACGTC. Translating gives CASSSTVSGANV. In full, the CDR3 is CASSSTVSGANVLTF.

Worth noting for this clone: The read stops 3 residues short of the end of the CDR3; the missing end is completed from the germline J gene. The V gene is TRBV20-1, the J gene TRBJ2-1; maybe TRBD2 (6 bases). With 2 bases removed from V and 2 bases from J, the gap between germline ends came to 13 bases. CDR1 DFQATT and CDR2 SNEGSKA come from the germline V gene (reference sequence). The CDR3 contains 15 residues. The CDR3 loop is CSARLALRTYNEQFF. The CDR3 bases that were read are TGCAGTGCTAGACTAGCGCTTAGGACCTACAATGAG.

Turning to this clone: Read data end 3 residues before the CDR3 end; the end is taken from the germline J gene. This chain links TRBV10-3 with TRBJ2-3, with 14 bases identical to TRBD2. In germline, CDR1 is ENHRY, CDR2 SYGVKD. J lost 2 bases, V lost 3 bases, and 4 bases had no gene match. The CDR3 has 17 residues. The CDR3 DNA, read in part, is TGTGCCATCAGTGACTGGACTAGCGGGAGGAACACAGATACG. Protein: CAISDWTSGRNTDT. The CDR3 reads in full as CAISDWTSGRNTDTQYF.

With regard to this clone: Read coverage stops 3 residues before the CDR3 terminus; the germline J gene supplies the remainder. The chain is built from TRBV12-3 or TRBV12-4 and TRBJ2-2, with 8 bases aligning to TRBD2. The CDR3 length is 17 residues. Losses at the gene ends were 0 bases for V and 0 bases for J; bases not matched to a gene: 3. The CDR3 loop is CASSLASSGANTGELFF. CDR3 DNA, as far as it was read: TGTGCCAGCAGTTTAGCGAGTAGCGGGGCGAACACCGGGGAG.

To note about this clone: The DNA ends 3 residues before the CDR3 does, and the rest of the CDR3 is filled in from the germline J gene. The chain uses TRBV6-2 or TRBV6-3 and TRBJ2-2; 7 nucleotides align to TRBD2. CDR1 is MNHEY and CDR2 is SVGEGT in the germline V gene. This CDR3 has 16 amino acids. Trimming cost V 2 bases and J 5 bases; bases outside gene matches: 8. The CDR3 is CASSYGRTSETGELFF. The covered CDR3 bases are TGTGCCAGCAGTTACGGTAGAACTAGCGAGACCGGGGAG.

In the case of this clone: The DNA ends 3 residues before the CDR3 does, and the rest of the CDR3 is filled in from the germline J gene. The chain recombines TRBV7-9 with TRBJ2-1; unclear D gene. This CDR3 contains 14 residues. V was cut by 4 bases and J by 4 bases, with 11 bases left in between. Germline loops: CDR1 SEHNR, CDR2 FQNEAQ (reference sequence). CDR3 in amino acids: CASSSYGYYNEQFF. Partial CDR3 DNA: TGTGCCAGCAGCTCATACGGGTATTACAATGAG.

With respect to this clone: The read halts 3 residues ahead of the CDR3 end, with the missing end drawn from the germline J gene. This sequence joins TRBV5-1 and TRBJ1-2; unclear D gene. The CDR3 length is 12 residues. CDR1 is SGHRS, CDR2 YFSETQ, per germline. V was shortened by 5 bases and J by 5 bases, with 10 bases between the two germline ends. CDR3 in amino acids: CASRGQEYGYTF. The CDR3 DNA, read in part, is TGCGCCAGCAGGGGCCAGGAGTATGGC. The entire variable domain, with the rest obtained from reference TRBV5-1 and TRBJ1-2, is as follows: KAGVTQTPRYLIKTRGQQVTLSCSPISGHRSVSWYQQTPGQGLQFLFEYFSETQRNKGNFPGRFSGRQFSNSRSEMNVSTLELGDSALYLCASRGQEYGYTFGSGTRLTVV.

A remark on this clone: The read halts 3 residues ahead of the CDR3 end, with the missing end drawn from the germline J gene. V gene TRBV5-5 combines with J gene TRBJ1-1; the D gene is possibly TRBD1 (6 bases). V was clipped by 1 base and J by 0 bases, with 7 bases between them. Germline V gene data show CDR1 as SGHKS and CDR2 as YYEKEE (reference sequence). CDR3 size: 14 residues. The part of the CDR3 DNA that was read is TGTGCCAGCAGCTTGTGGACAGTGAACACTGAA. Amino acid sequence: CASSLWTVNTE. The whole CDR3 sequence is CASSLWTVNTEAFF.

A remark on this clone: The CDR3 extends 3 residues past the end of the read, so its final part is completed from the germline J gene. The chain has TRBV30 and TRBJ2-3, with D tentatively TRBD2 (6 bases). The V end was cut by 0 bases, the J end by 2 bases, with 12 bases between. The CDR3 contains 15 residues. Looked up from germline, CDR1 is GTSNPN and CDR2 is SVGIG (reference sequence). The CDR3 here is CAWSVSSANTDTQYF. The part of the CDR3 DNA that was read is TGTGCCTGGAGTGTCTCTAGCGCCAACACAGATACG.